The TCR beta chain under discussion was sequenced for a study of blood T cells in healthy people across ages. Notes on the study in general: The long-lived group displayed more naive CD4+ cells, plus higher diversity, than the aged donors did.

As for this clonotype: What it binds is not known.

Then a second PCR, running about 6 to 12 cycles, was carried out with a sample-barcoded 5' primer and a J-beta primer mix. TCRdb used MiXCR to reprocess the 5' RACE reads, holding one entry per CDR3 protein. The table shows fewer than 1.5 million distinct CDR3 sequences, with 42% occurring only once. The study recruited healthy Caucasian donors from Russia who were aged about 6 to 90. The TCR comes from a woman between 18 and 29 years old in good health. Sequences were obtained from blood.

CDR3 DNA sequence: TGCGCCAGCAGCTTGGCCGGGGCTTCTGGACAAATGAATTCACCCCTCCACTTT. Translating it yields CASSLAGASGQMNSPLHF. This chain joins TRBV5-1 and TRBJ1-6; D is possibly TRBD1 (5 bases). The CDR3 is 18 amino acids. Trimming removed 0 bases from V and 7 bases from J, with 20 bases in between. CDR1 and CDR2 (germline): SGHRS, YFSETQ.